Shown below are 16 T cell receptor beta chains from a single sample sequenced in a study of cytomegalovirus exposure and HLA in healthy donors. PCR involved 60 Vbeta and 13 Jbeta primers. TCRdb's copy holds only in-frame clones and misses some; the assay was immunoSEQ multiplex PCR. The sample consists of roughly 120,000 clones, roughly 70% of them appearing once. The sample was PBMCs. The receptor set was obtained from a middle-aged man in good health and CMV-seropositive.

The CDR3 loop reads CASSLFGTEYSPLHF. CDR3 DNA: TGTGCCAGCAGCTTGTTCGGGACAGAGTATTCACCCCTCCACTTT. This chain links TRBV5-5 with TRBJ1-6, with TRBD1 matching over 7 bases. Per the germline V gene, CDR1 is SGHKS and CDR2 is YYEKEE (reference sequence). Germline trimming cut 1 base from V and 8 bases from J; bases unmatched to any gene: 6. The CDR3 is 15 amino acids.

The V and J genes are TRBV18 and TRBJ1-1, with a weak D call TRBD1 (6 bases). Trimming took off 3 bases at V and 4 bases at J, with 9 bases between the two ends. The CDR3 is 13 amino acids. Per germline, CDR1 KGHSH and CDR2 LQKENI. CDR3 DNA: TGTGCCAGCTCACCGACAGGTATCACTGAAGCTTTCTTT. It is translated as CASSPTGITEAFF. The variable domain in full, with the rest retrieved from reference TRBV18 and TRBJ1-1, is NAGVMQNPRHLVRRRGQEARLRCSPMKGHSHVYWYRQLPEEGLKFMVYLQKENIIDESGMPKERFSAEFPKEGPSILRIQQVVRGDSAAYFCASSPTGITEAFFGQGTRLTVV.

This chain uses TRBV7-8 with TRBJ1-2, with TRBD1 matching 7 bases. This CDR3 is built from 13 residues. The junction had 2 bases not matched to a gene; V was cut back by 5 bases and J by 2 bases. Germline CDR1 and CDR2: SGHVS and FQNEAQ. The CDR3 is CASSPQGNYGYTF. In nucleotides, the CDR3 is TGTGCCAGCAGCCCACAGGGGAACTATGGCTACACCTTC.

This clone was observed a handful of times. CDR3 sequence reads: CASSYSGPGVEEQYF. CDR3 DNA: TGTGCCAGCAGTTACTCGGGTCCCGGGGTGGAAGAGCAGTACTTC. This rearrangement joins TRBV6-5 to TRBJ2-7, with TRBD2 as a possible D gene (5 bases). CDR1 and CDR2 (germline): MNHEY, SVGAGI. This CDR3 contains 15 residues. V was pared by 0 bases and J by 7 bases, with 16 bases between.

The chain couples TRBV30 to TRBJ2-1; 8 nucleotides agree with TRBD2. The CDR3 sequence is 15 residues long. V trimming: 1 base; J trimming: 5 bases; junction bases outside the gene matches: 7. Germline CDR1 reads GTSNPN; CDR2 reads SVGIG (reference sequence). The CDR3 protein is CAWSGLAGRDNEQFF. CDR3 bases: TGTGCCTGGAGTGGGCTAGCGGGTCGGGACAATGAGCAGTTCTTC.

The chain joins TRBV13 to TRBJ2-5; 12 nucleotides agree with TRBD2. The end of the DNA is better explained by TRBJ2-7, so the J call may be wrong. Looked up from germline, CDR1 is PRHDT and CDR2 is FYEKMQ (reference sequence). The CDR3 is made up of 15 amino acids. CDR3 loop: CASSETSGRSYEQYF. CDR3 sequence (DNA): TGTGCCAGCAGCGAGACTAGCGGGAGATCCTACGAGCAGTACTTC.

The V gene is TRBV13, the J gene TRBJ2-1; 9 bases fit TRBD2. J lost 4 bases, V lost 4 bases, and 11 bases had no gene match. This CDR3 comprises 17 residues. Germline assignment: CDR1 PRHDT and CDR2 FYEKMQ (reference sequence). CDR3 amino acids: CASSSPGRLAVYNEQFF. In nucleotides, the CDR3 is TGTGCCAGCAGCTCACCCGGCCGACTAGCGGTGTACAATGAGCAGTTCTTC.

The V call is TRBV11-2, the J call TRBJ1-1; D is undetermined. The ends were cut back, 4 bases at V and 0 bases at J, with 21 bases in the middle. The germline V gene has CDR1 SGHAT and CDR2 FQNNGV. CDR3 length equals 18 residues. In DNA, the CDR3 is TGTGCCAGCAGCTCCTCCGGCGGGGAAAAGCCCATGAACACTGAAGCTTTCTTT. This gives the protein CASSSSGGEKPMNTEAFF.

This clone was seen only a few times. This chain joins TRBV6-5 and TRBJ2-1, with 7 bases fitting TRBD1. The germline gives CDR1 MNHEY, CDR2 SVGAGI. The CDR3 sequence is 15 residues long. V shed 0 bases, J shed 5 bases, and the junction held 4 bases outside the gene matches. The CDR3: CASSYSGTVNNEQFF. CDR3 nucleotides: TGTGCCAGCAGTTACTCCGGGACAGTTAACAATGAGCAGTTCTTC.

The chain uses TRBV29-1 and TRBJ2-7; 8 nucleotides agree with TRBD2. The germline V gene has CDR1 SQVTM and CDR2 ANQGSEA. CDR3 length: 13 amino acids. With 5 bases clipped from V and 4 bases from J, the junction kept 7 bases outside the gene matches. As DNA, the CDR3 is TGCAGCGTTAAAGGTAGCGGGGAATACGAGCAGTACTTC. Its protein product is CSVKGSGEYEQYF.

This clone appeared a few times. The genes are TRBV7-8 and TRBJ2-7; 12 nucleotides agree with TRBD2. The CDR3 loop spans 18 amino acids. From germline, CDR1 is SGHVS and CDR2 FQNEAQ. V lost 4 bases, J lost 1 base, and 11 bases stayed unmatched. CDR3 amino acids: CASSSPRTSGVYSYEQYF. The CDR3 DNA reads TGTGCCAGCAGCTCCCCTCGGACTAGCGGGGTATATTCCTACGAGCAGTACTTC. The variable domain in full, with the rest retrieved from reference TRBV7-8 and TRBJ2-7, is GAGVSQSPRYKVAKRGQDVALRCDPISGHVSLFWYQQALGQGPEFLTYFQNEAQLDKSGLPSDRFFAERPEGSVSTLKIQRTQQEDSAVYLCASSSPRTSGVYSYEQYFGPGTRLTVT.

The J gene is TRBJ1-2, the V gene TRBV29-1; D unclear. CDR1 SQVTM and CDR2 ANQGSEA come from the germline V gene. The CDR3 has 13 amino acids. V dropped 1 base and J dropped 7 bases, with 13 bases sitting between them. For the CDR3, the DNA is TGCAGCGTTGAAGTGGAGGTTCTGGGTGGCTACACCTTC. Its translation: CSVEVEVLGGYTF.

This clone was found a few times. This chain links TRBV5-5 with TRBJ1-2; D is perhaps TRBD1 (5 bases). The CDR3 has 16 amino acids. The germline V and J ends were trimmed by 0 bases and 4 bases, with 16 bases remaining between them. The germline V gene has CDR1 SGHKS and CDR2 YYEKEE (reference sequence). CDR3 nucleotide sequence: TGTGCCAGCAGCTTGGGCTCCCCCGTGGGGGGCTATGGCTACACCTTC. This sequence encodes CASSLGSPVGGYGYTF.

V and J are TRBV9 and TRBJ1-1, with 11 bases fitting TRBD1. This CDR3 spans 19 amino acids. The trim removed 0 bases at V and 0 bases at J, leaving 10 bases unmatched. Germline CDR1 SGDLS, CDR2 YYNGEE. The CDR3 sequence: CASSVGLRTGGELNTEAFF. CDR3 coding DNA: TGTGCCAGCAGCGTAGGTTTAAGGACAGGGGGCGAGCTGAACACTGAAGCTTTCTTT.

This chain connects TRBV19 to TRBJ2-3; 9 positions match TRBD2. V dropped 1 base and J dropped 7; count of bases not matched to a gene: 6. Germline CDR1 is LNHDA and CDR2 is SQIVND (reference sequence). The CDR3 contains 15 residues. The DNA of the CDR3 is TGTGCCAGTAGTATAGCCTCCCTAGCGGGGCATACGCAGTATTTT. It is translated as CASSIASLAGHTQYF.

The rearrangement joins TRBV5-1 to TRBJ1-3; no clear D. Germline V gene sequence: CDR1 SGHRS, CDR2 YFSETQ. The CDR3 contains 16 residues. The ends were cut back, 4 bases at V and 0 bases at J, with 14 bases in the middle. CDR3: CASSPLPGDSGNTIYF. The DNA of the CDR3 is TGCGCCAGCAGCCCGCTCCCCGGGGACTCTGGAAACACCATATATTTT. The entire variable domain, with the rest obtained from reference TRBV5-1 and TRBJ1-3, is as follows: KAGVTQTPRYLIKTRGQQVTLSCSPISGHRSVSWYQQTPGQGLQFLFEYFSETQRNKGNFPGRFSGRQFSNSRSEMNVSTLELGDSALYLCASSPLPGDSGNTIYFGEGSWLTVV.